The following is a T cell receptor (beta chain) sequence with its context. This CDR3 is also generated by other DNA sequences in the sample. The donor population consisted of healthy HIV-negative adults with no recent acute infections or vaccinations. The sample belongs to a study of shared clonotypes between healthy human individuals. This CDR3 region has 15 residues. Trimming cost V 1 base and J 4 bases; bases outside gene matches: 5. CDR1 and CDR2 (germline): LNHDA, SQIVND (reference sequence). The protocol was immunoSEQ multiplex PCR, while the TCRdb copy is restricted to in-frame clones and leaves out a portion. The repertoire includes more than 2 million clones, 90% to 97% of them detected once, and roughly 0.13% sits in the top ten.

This receptor was obtained from a young man in good health. The V and J genes are TRBV19 and TRBJ1-2, with 8 bases matching TRBD1. Sequenced sample: naive CD4+ T cells sorted from blood. Subset specified: CD45RA+ positively selected. The CDR3 nucleotides read TGTGCCAGTAGTATAGCCGGGACAGGAAGCTATGGCTACACCTTC. Protein product: CASSIAGTGSYGYTF.